This entry lists 20 T cell receptor beta chains sequenced from one sample in a study of spatial heterogeneity in lung cancer. Stated time point: sample taken at primary tumor resection. TCRdb reprocessed the 5' RACE reads with MiXCR, giving one entry per CDR3 protein. The sample lists 30,000 to 40,000 distinct CDR3 sequences; 2.5% to 3.5% were seen once. Here the sequenced sample was normal lung tissue next to the tumor, taken at surgery. The origin of the receptors is a male donor with early-stage non-small cell lung cancer.

This clonotype is medium-sized. The rearrangement joins TRBV6-6 to TRBJ1-2; no reliable D call. Germline CDR1 reads MNHNY; CDR2 reads SVGAGI (reference sequence). This CDR3 has 14 residues. V was trimmed by 7 bases and J by 6 bases, leaving 18 bases between them. CDR3 residues: CASKLGTLPHGYTF. CDR3 coding DNA: TGTGCCAGCAAGCTTGGCACCCTTCCCCATGGCTACACCTTC.

This sequence joins TRBV7-2 and TRBJ2-7, with D possibly being TRBD2 (5 bases). The V end was cut by 4 bases, the J end by 7 bases, with 14 bases between. Germline CDR1 and CDR2: SGHTA and FQGNSA. The CDR3 contains 13 residues. CDR3 protein: CASSSLWGEEQYF. The DNA of the CDR3 is TGTGCCAGCAGCTCCTTATGGGGAGAAGAGCAGTACTTC.

This clonotype was detected many times. The chain recombines TRBV5-6 with TRBJ2-2, with a weak D call TRBD2 (6 bases). The CDR3 covers 14 residues. The V gene lost 1 base and the J gene lost 7 bases, with 11 bases spanning the gap. Germline V CDR1 and CDR2: SGHDT, YYEEEE. The CDR3: CASSLRLAYGELFF. The DNA for the CDR3 is TGTGCCAGCAGCTTGCGCCTAGCGTACGGGGAGCTGTTTTTT.

Many counts were recorded for this clonotype. The chain has TRBV12-3 or TRBV12-4 and TRBJ2-1; the D is unclear. The ends were cut back, 4 bases at V and 0 bases at J, with 4 bases in the middle. This CDR3 region has 13 residues. The CDR3 DNA reads as TGTGCCAGCAGTTCGGCCTCCTACAATGAGCAGTTCTTC. Translation gives CASSSASYNEQFF.

Ten or more counts support this clonotype. J is TRBJ2-1 and V is TRBV20-1, with 13 positions matching TRBD2. The CDR3 loop spans 14 amino acids. Germline CDR1 and CDR2: DFQATT and SNEGSKA (reference sequence). V gave up 6 bases and J gave up 6 bases; unmatched junction bases: 5. This CDR3 is CSARLAGGFNEQFF. CDR3 nucleotide sequence: TGCAGTGCCAGACTAGCGGGGGGCTTCAATGAGCAGTTCTTC.

This clonotype occurred many times. The chain recombines TRBV3-1 with TRBJ2-2; 7 bases line up with TRBD1. CDR1 is LGHDT and CDR2 is YNNKEL in the germline V gene (reference sequence). This CDR3 comprises 14 residues. The junction had 3 bases not matched to a gene; V was cut back by 2 bases and J by 6 bases. Written as DNA, the CDR3 is TGTGCCAGCAGCCAAAGAGGGGGCTCCGGGGAGCTGTTTTTT. Encoded protein: CASSQRGGSGELFF.

This clonotype was seen at least ten times. This chain connects TRBV19 to TRBJ2-2; D unresolved. This CDR3 comprises 13 residues. Trimming took 7 bases from V and 1 from J, leaving 7 bases between them. The germline CDR1 and CDR2 sequences are LNHDA and SQIVND (reference sequence). DNA of the CDR3: TGTGCCAGTATAAGGGTGAACACCGGGGAGCTGTTTTTT. Amino acid sequence: CASIRVNTGELFF.

This clonotype was counted many times. The V call is TRBV7-9, the J call TRBJ1-4; D unresolved. V dropped 5 bases and J dropped 7 bases, with 17 bases sitting between them. In germline, CDR1 is SEHNR, CDR2 FQNEAQ (reference sequence). This CDR3 has 15 amino acids. CDR3 amino acids: CASSLDRARGEKLFF. CDR3 DNA sequence: TGTGCCAGCAGCCTTGACCGTGCGCGGGGTGAAAAACTGTTTTTT.

In DNA, the CDR3 is TGCGCCAGCTGTTCCCAGGGGTGGCCGATTGGCACTGAAGCTTTCTTT. Protein sequence: CASCSQGWPIGTEAFF. The rearrangement uses TRBV5-1 and TRBJ1-1, with D perhaps matching TRBD1 (6 bases). Between the trimmed V and J ends, which lost 7 bases and 4 bases, there was a span of 23 bases. CDR3 size: 16 residues. CDR1 is SGHRS, CDR2 YFSETQ, per germline.

There are many counts of this clonotype. The CDR3 loop is CATQGENNEQFF. DNA for the CDR3: TGTGCCACCCAAGGGGAGAACAATGAGCAGTTCTTC. The genes are TRBV24-1 and TRBJ2-1; either TRBD1 or TRBD2 may fit D (5 bases each). CDR1 is KGHDR and CDR2 is SFDVKD in the germline V gene. The CDR3 covers 12 residues. V lost 9 bases and J 5 bases, leaving 10 bases between the germline ends.

This clonotype was seen repeatedly, ten times or more. This chain links TRBV20-1 with TRBJ2-1; 10 bases line up with TRBD2. With 7 bases clipped from V and 2 bases from J, the junction kept 8 bases outside the gene matches. This CDR3 contains 15 residues. The germline V gene has CDR1 DFQATT and CDR2 SNEGSKA (reference sequence). CDR3 in amino acids: CSVSSGRDPYNEQFF. DNA of the CDR3: TGCAGTGTCTCGAGCGGGAGGGACCCCTACAATGAGCAGTTCTTC.

This clonotype was detected only a few times. The chain joins TRBV24-1 to TRBJ1-1; the D is unclear. The length of the CDR3 is 15 residues. The V and J ends lost 2 bases and 1 base respectively, with 10 bases between them. Germline CDR1 reads KGHDR; CDR2 reads SFDVKD. CDR3 sequence: CATSDSSRTNTEAFF. CDR3 sequence (DNA): TGTGCCACCAGTGATTCCTCCCGGACGAACACTGAAGCTTTCTTT.

There are many counts of this clonotype. This sequence joins TRBV20-1 and TRBJ1-3; the D is unclear. Trimming pared 3 bases from V and 0 bases from J, leaving 12 bases between. The CDR3 totals 15 residues. Looked up from germline, CDR1 is DFQATT and CDR2 is SNEGSKA (reference sequence). CDR3 amino acids: CSASVDLSSGNTIYF. The CDR3 DNA sequence: TGCAGTGCTAGCGTCGACTTGAGCTCTGGAAACACCATATATTTT.

This clonotype was detected many times. The V and J genes are TRBV5-1 and TRBJ2-1; no definite D call. Germline CDR1 and CDR2: SGHRS and YFSETQ. Trimming stripped 4 bases from V and 0 bases from J, with 14 bases between. This CDR3 spans 16 amino acids. The CDR3 is CASSLTPSSSYNEQFF. CDR3 coding DNA: TGCGCCAGCAGCCTTACCCCCTCCAGCTCCTACAATGAGCAGTTCTTC. Using reference TRBV5-1 and TRBJ2-1 for the parts outside the CDR3, the full variable domain is KAGVTQTPRYLIKTRGQQVTLSCSPISGHRSVSWYQQTPGQGLQFLFEYFSETQRNKGNFPGRFSGRQFSNSRSEMNVSTLELGDSALYLCASSLTPSSSYNEQFFGPGTRLTVL.

This clonotype was seen ten or more times. V gene TRBV27 combines with J gene TRBJ2-5, with 11 nucleotides matching TRBD2. The CDR3 is 17 residues long. V dropped 10 bases and J dropped 2; count of bases not matched to a gene: 15. Per germline, CDR1 MNHEY and CDR2 SMNVEV (reference sequence). The CDR3 region is CATKMTSGIGRQETQYF. The DNA for the CDR3 is TGTGCCACTAAAATGACTAGCGGGATAGGGAGACAAGAGACCCAGTACTTC.

This clonotype was seen at least ten times. The chain carries TRBV7-2 and TRBJ1-5; D unresolved. The germline V gene has CDR1 SGHTA and CDR2 FQGNSA. Trimming shortened V by 1 base and J by 5 bases, and 12 bases separated the two germline ends. The CDR3 covers 15 residues. In DNA, the CDR3 is TGTGCCAGCAGCTTAGGTGCGGCGGCATATCAGCCCCAGCATTTT. Translation: CASSLGAAAYQPQHF.

This clonotype showed up many times. The CDR3 reads CSARTTSSGANVLTF. As DNA, the CDR3 is TGCAGTGCTAGGACGACGAGCTCTGGGGCCAACGTCCTGACTTTC. The chain employs TRBV20-1 and TRBJ2-6, with D uncertain. Germline V lookup: CDR1 DFQATT, CDR2 SNEGSKA (reference sequence). CDR3 length: 15 amino acids. Trimming cost V 3 bases and J 0 bases, with 9 bases left between them.

This clonotype appeared many times. The V call is TRBV28, the J call TRBJ2-5; D tentatively fits TRBD1 or TRBD2 (5 bases each). Germline CDR1 and CDR2: MDHEN and SYDVKM. The V gene lost 6 bases and the J gene lost 12 bases, with 20 bases spanning the gap. The CDR3 is made up of 13 amino acids. The CDR3 DNA reads TGTGCCAGCAGCCTCCCGGGGCCAACCGCGGAGTACTTC. It specifies CASSLPGPTAEYF.

There are a few counts of this clonotype. V gene TRBV18 combines with J gene TRBJ2-6, with 10 bases that match TRBD2. The CDR3 loop spans 18 amino acids. V shed 6 bases and J 0 bases; nucleotides not matched to a gene: 8. The germline gives CDR1 KGHSH, CDR2 LQKENI. DNA of the CDR3: TGTGCCAGCTCCCCAGCTAGCGGGGGTATCTCTGGGGCCAACGTCCTGACTTTC. The encoded protein is CASSPASGGISGANVLTF.

This clonotype was counted at least ten times. This chain joins TRBV29-1 and TRBJ1-4; 7 bases agree with TRBD1. This CDR3 is 14 amino acids long. Losses at the gene ends were 5 bases for V and 5 bases for J; bases not matched to a gene: 8. From germline, CDR1 is SQVTM and CDR2 ANQGSEA. The CDR3 spells CSVSSGTVNEKLFF. The CDR3 coding sequence is TGCAGCGTTTCCTCCGGGACAGTAAATGAAAAACTGTTTTTT.